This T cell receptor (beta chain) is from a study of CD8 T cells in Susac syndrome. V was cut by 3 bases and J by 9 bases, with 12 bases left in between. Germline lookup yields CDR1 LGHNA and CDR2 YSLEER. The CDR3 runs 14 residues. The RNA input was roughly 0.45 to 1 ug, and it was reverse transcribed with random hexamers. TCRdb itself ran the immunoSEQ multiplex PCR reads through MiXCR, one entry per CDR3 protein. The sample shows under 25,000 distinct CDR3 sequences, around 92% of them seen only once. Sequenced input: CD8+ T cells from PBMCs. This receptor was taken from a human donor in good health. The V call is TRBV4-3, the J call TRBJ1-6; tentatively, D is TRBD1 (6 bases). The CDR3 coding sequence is TGCGCCAGCAGCCAGACCAGGGGTGGTTCACCCCTCCACTTT. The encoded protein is CASSQTRGGSPLHF.